This TCR beta chain was observed in a study of blood T cell repertoires in COVID-19. Unmatched junction bases numbered 5, after V lost 3 bases and J lost 6 bases. The CDR3 length is 13 residues. CDR1 is WNHNN and CDR2 is SYGVQD in the germline V gene (reference sequence). This clone was picked up a small number of times. Repertoires were generated with immunoSEQ multiplex PCR, while TCRdb's copy carries only in-frame clones and drops some. Here the sample spans roughly 120,000 clones, more than 70% being singletons. The origin of this receptor is a human donor in a cohort sampled during active COVID-19. V is TRBV10-1 and J is TRBJ2-7; TRBD2 aligns across 7 bases. The specimen sequenced was peripheral blood. The CDR3 is CASSDLWGGEQYF. The DNA of the CDR3 is TGCGCCAGCAGTGACCTATGGGGGGGCGAGCAGTACTTC.